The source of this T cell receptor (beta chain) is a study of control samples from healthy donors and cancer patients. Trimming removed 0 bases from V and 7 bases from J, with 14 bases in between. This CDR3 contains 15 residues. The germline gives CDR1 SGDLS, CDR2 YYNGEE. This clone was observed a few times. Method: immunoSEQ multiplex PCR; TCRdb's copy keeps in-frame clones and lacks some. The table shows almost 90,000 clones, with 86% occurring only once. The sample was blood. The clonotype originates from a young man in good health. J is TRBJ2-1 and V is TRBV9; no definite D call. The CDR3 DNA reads TGTGCCAGCAGCGTAGGCGGTACAGCTGGTAATGAGCAGTTCTTC. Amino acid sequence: CASSVGGTAGNEQFF.